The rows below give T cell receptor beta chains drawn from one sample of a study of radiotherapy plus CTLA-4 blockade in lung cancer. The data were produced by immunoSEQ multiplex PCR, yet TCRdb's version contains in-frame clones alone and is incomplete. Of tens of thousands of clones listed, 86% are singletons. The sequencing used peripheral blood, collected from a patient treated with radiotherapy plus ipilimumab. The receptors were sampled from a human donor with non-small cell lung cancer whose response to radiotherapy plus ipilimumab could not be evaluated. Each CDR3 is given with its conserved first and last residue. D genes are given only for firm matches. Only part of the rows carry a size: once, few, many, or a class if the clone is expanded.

TGTGCCAGCAGCTTAGGCGGCACCGGGGAGCTGTTTTTT CASSLGGTGELFF TRBJ2-2 - TRBV11-2 -
TGCAGCGTTACTAGCGGGACGTACGAGCAGTACTTC CSVTSGTYEQYF TRBJ2-7 TRBD2 TRBV29-1 -
TGTGCCAGCAGGGGGGGACTAGCGGGAGCAGATACGCAGTATTTT CASRGGLAGADTQYF TRBJ2-3 TRBD2 TRBV6-1 -
TGTGCCAGCAGTGCGCCGGGACAGGGGCACAACATTCAGTACTTC CASSAPGQGHNIQYF TRBJ2-4 TRBD1 TRBV27 -
TGCGCCAGCAGGACAGGGACTAGCGGGAGTTACGAGCAGTACTTC CASRTGTSGSYEQYF TRBJ2-7 TRBD2 TRBV10-2 once
TGTGCCAGCAGTTGGGGACAGGATTCTGGAAACACCATATATTTT CASSWGQDSGNTIYF TRBJ1-3 TRBD1 TRBV6-5 once
TGTGCCAGCAGTAATAGCGGGACGGGGGAGCAGTACTTC CASSNSGTGEQYF TRBJ2-7 TRBD2 TRBV9 -
TGTGCCAGCAGAAGGACAGCCCGGGCCGATCAGCCCCAGCATTTT CASRRTARADQPQHF TRBJ1-5 - TRBV27 -
TGTGCCAGCAGTTCTGGACTAGCGGGAGGTAGGAACACCGGGGAGCTGTTTTTT CASSSGLAGGRNTGELFF TRBJ2-2 TRBD2 TRBV27 -
TGTGCCAGCAGTTTACCCCGGACAGGGGGGACCGGGGAGCTGTTTTTT CASSLPRTGGTGELFF TRBJ2-2 TRBD1 TRBV28 once
TGTGCCAGCAGCTTATCGCCCAGGGCAGGGGACATTCAGTACTTC CASSLSPRAGDIQYF TRBJ2-4 - TRBV11-2 -